This note documents a single T cell receptor (beta chain) sequence. This specimen belongs to a study of blood T cell repertoires in COVID-19. At the level of the study: Specimens from acute and convalescent COVID-19 originated in the United States, Italy and Spain. From T cells, B-cell-depleted T cells, or PBMCs came the material, which was cDNA or gDNA.

Source study methods: Counts of nucleated cells, estimated from reference gene primer amplification, were obtained. TCRdb's copy holds only in-frame clones and misses some; the assay was immunoSEQ multiplex PCR. D and trimming come from the DNA, and the V and J calls and clone size come from that table. The sample records some 150,000 clones, around 84% being singletons. The germline gives CDR1 MNHNS, CDR2 SASEGT. The V and J ends lost 3 bases and 10 bases, in that order; junction bases with no gene match: 5. This CDR3 is built from 14 residues. The rearrangement links TRBV6-1 to TRBJ2-1; the match to TRBD2 covers 11 bases. Sequenced: peripheral blood. The TCR was taken from a human donor in a cohort sampled during active COVID-19. CDR3: CASSDASGGPEQFF. CDR3 in DNA: TGTGCCAGCAGTGACGCTAGCGGGGGGCCGGAGCAGTTCTTC.